These T cell receptor beta chains were read from a single sample in a study of blood T cell repertoires in COVID-19. Some clones are missing from TCRdb's copy, which holds only in-frame ones; the method was immunoSEQ multiplex PCR. The table has around 150,000 clones, around 93% seen once. The sequenced material came from peripheral blood. These receptor sequences come from a woman in her forties or fifties with acute or convalescent COVID-19. Each CDR3 is given with its conserved first and last residue. A D gene is named only where the DNA matches it firmly. Not every row has a clone size; where given, it reads once, few, many or a size class.

TGTGCCAGTTCTACAGGGGAAACAATAAATAACTATGGCTACACCTTC	CASSTGETINNYGYTF	-	TRBD1	TRBV2	TRBJ1-2
TGTGCCAGCTCACCACTAGCGGGAATCTACGAGCAGTACTTC	CASSPLAGIYEQYF	-	TRBD2	TRBV18	TRBJ2-7
TGTGCCACCCACCCGGGTCGCGGGAGTTACAATGAGCAGTTCTTC	CATHPGRGSYNEQFF	-	TRBD2	TRBV24-1	TRBJ2-1
TGTGCCAGCAGCTTCCGGCCAGGGAACACTGAAGCTTTCTTT	CASSFRPGNTEAFF	-	-	TRBV7-2	TRBJ1-1
TGTGCCAGCTCAGGGACAGGGGAGGCGAGCACTGAAGCTTTCTTT	CASSGTGEASTEAFF	-	TRBD1	TRBV18	TRBJ1-1
TGTGCCAGCAGTGAAGGACCGGTGGCGGGAAGCCAAGAGACCCAGTACTTC	CASSEGPVAGSQETQYF	-	-	TRBV2	TRBJ2-5
TGCAGCGCCGAACAGGGTGAAATGTATGGCTACACCTTC	CSAEQGEMYGYTF	-	-	TRBV29-1	TRBJ1-2
TGTGCCAGCAGTGAAATACAGGGGAAAGATACGCAGTATTTT	CASSEIQGKDTQYF	-	TRBD1	TRBV2	TRBJ2-3
TGTGCCACCAGTGATGCCACAGGGAGTCACACTGAAGCTTTCTTT	CATSDATGSHTEAFF	-	-	TRBV24-1	TRBJ1-1
TGTGCCACCAGCAGAGCTCGGACAGGGAACTATGGCTACACCTTC	CATSRARTGNYGYTF	-	TRBD1	TRBV15	TRBJ1-2
TGTGCTAGTGGTTTGAGTAATAGGCCAGGGGGTACTGTCTATGGCTACACCTTC	CASGLSNRPGGTVYGYTF	-	TRBD1	TRBV12-5	TRBJ1-2
TGTGCCAGCAGCATGCTCGGGACAGGGGGCAAGAGCCCTACGAAGCAGTACTTC	CASSMLGTGGKSPTKQYF	few	TRBD1	TRBV27	TRBJ2-7
TGTGCCAGCATCCTATTGACAGGACTGCTGGATACAAGGGGAGACTCCTACGAGCAGTACTTC	CASILLTGLLDTRGDSYEQYF	-	-	TRBV27	TRBJ2-7
TGTGCCAGCAGTGAAAGTGACAGGACAACTAATGAAAAACTGTTTTTT	CASSESDRTTNEKLFF	-	-	TRBV25-1	TRBJ1-4
TGTGCCAGCAGCTCGACAGGGGGGTCAACTAATGAAAAACTGTTTTTT	CASSSTGGSTNEKLFF	-	TRBD1	TRBV3-1/TRBV3-2	TRBJ1-4
TGCAGCGTTGGGGGACAGGGGTGGGGTGAGCAGTTCTTC	CSVGGQGWGEQFF	-	TRBD1	TRBV29-1	TRBJ2-1
TGTGCCAGCAGCTTAGGGGCAGGGGATCAGCCCCAGCATTTT	CASSLGAGDQPQHF	-	-	TRBV5-4	TRBJ1-5
TGTGCCATCAAAGGGGGTACCTACGAGCAGTACTTC	CAIKGGTYEQYF	-	-	TRBV10-3	TRBJ2-7
TGTGCCAGCAGCCCGACAGGGACGCAGAAGCCCTACGAGCAGTACTTC	CASSPTGTQKPYEQYF	-	TRBD1	TRBV3-1/TRBV3-2	TRBJ2-7
TGTGCCTCCTCCGGAACAGGGATCGGGAAGGGCTACACCTTC	CASSGTGIGKGYTF	-	-	TRBV6-5	TRBJ1-2
TGTGCCAGCATCTATGGGGCGGGACGCAACAATGAGCAGTTCTTC	CASIYGAGRNNEQFF	-	-	TRBV28	TRBJ2-1
TGCGCCAGCAGCTTGCGGGCACAGGACTATGGCTACACCTTC	CASSLRAQDYGYTF	-	-	TRBV5-1	TRBJ1-2
TGTGCCAGCAGCCAGGGGGAGGGCACTGAAGCTTTCTTT	CASSQGEGTEAFF	-	-	TRBV4-2	TRBJ1-1
TGTGCCAGCAGCGTCAGCGCGGGAGGTGGCTACACCTTC	CASSVSAGGGYTF	-	-	TRBV6-5	TRBJ1-2
TGTGCCAGCAGTTACAGAGGCAGATCCTATGGCTACACCTTC	CASSYRGRSYGYTF	-	-	TRBV6-5	TRBJ1-2
TGTGCCAGTAGTAGAAACGGAGCCCTTTACACCGGGGAGCTGTTTTTT	CASSRNGALYTGELFF	few	-	TRBV19	TRBJ2-2
TGTGCCAGCACCAGCTCCTATAATTCACCCCTCCACTTT	CASTSSYNSPLHF	-	-	TRBV28	TRBJ1-6
TGTGCCAGCAGCCCGCCCCAGGGGTCAAATTACAATGAGCAGTTCTTC	CASSPPQGSNYNEQFF	-	-	TRBV2	TRBJ2-1
TGTGCCAGCAGCCTAAATTCTGATGAAGCTTTCTTT	CASSLNSDEAFF	-	-	TRBV7-6	TRBJ1-1
TGTGCCAGCCATTACGGACTTTCTGGAAACACCATATATTTT	CASHYGLSGNTIYF	-	-	TRBV28	TRBJ1-3
TGTGCCACCAGTGATCCAACTATGGGAAACACCATATATTTT	CATSDPTMGNTIYF	-	-	TRBV24-1	TRBJ1-3
TGTGCCAGCAGCCTAGCGGGAGCTGGGGCCAACGTCCTGACTTTC	CASSLAGAGANVLTF	-	TRBD2	TRBV7-9	TRBJ2-6
TGCGCCAGCAGCCGAACAGAGAACACCGGGGAGCTGTTTTTT	CASSRTENTGELFF	-	-	TRBV4-1	TRBJ2-2